What follows are 10 T cell receptor beta chains derived from one specimen sequenced in a study of PD-1 blockade in classical Hodgkin lymphoma. Generated by immunoSEQ multiplex PCR, the TCRdb table keeps only in-frame clones and is missing some. The table shows about 60,000 clones, with 90% occurring only once. Every one of the patients relapsed after autologous stem cell transplantation (brentuximab vedotin exposure was variable). The sequencing here drew on peripheral blood mononuclear cells (PBMCs), taken at baseline. The receptors originated from a human donor with classical Hodgkin lymphoma.

The chain couples TRBV6-1 to TRBJ2-1; either TRBD1 or TRBD2 may supply D (6 bases each). The CDR3 sequence is 15 residues long. Germline lookup yields CDR1 MNHNS and CDR2 SASEGT. V was pared by 2 bases and J by 12 bases, with 20 bases between. The CDR3 DNA follows: TGTGCCAGCAGTGAACAAGGGGGGAGTGGGATCGGGCAGTTCTTC. This translates into CASSEQGGSGIGQFF.

This rearrangement joins TRBV4-2 to TRBJ2-2; 11 positions match TRBD2. CDR1 and CDR2 (germline): LGHNA, YNFKEQ. Germline trimming cut 1 base from V and 4 bases from J; bases unmatched to any gene: 8. The CDR3 has 18 residues. Here the CDR3 reads CASSQVDLAGGSTGELFF. The CDR3, as DNA: TGTGCCAGCAGCCAAGTTGATCTAGCGGGAGGCAGCACCGGGGAGCTGTTTTTT.

The chain is built from TRBV5-1 and TRBJ2-5; either TRBD1 or TRBD2 may supply D (5 bases each). The germline V gene encodes CDR1 SGHRS and CDR2 YFSETQ. This CDR3 has 15 amino acids. Trimming removed 8 bases at V and 9 bases at J, with 26 bases between. The CDR3 sequence: CASLKGESRSGAQYF. The CDR3 DNA is TGCGCCAGTTTGAAAGGGGAGTCCCGCAGTGGTGCCCAGTACTTC.

V is TRBV9 and J is TRBJ2-3, with 7 bases matching TRBD1. Germline CDR1 is SGDLS and CDR2 is YYNGEE. V gave up 4 bases and J gave up 3 bases; unmatched junction bases: 5. The CDR3 covers 14 residues. Here the CDR3 DNA reads TGTGCCAGCAGCAACAACAGGGGAACAGATACGCAGTATTTT. This encodes CASSNNRGTDTQYF. The full variable domain, rest sourced from reference TRBV9 and TRBJ2-3, is DSGVTQTPKHLITATGQRVTLRCSPRSGDLSVYWYQQSLDQGLQFLIQYYNGEERAKGNILERFSAQQFPDLHSELNLSSLELGDSALYFCASSNNRGTDTQYFGPGTRLTVL.

This chain links TRBV5-1 with TRBJ1-4, with D possibly matching TRBD1 (6 bases). V was pared by 4 bases and J by 4 bases, with 20 bases between. Looked up from germline, CDR1 is SGHRS and CDR2 is YFSETQ. This CDR3 region has 17 residues. The CDR3 protein is CASSTSSGGAGNEKLFF. The CDR3, as DNA: TGCGCCAGCAGCACCTCCTCGGGGGGCGCCGGTAATGAAAAACTGTTTTTT.

The V gene is TRBV29-1, the J gene TRBJ2-2; 8 bases agree with TRBD1. The length of the CDR3 is 13 residues. CDR1 SQVTM and CDR2 ANQGSEA come from the germline V gene. Trimming at V came to 7 bases and at J to 5 bases, leaving 6 bases not matched to a gene. CDR3 loop: CSAGQGLTGELFF. CDR3 nucleotide sequence: TGCAGCGCCGGACAGGGTCTGACCGGGGAGCTGTTTTTT.

CDR3 in amino acids: CASSLAAGQGTDEKLFF. The CDR3 region has the DNA TGTGCCAGCAGCTTAGCCGCGGGACAGGGGACAGATGAAAAACTGTTTTTT. The rearrangement links TRBV7-8 to TRBJ1-4; 10 positions agree with TRBD1. CDR3 length equals 17 residues. V shed 0 bases and J 6 bases; nucleotides not matched to a gene: 7. Germline V gives CDR1 SGHVS, CDR2 FQNEAQ.

The rearrangement links TRBV5-4 to TRBJ1-3; no clear D gene. Trimming removed 0 bases from V and 7 bases from J, with 2 bases in between. Germline assignment: CDR1 SGHNT and CDR2 YYREEE (reference sequence). The CDR3 covers 11 residues. The DNA of the CDR3 is TGTGCCAGCAGCTTGGACAACACCATATATTTT. Amino acids: CASSLDNTIYF.

The chain employs TRBV4-1 and TRBJ2-7; 10 nucleotides line up with TRBD2. The CDR3 totals 17 residues. Per germline, CDR1 MGHRA and CDR2 YSYEKL. V lost 4 bases and J lost 4; bases outside the gene matches: 13. The CDR3 region has the DNA TGCGCCAGCAGCCTTGGGGCTAGCGGGAGCGGCATATACGAGCAGTACTTC. Amino acids: CASSLGASGSGIYEQYF.

Only a few counts were recorded for this clone. This chain connects TRBV28 to TRBJ1-1, with D maybe TRBD1 (6 bases). The CDR3 contains 14 residues. V lost 5 bases and J lost 0, with 10 bases in between. The germline gives CDR1 MDHEN, CDR2 SYDVKM. CDR3 region: CASSDQGLNTEAFF. The CDR3 coding sequence is TGTGCCAGCAGTGACCAGGGGTTGAACACTGAAGCTTTCTTT.